A single sample gave rise to the 8 T cell receptor beta chains below, sequenced in a study of vaccination and CD4 T cells after COVID-19. The treatment: roughly ten-day PBMC culture with coronavirus spike peptide pools or control peptides (ViraFEST assay). These TCRs' antigens remain unknown. Sequencing of cultured CD4+ T cell DNA used the Oncomine TCR Beta short-read assay. Via MiXCR, TCRdb re-called the PCR reads, giving one row per CDR3 protein. In the table there are more than 15,000 distinct CDR3 sequences, 45% of which are singletons. The starting material was CD4+ T cells from blood, cultured in vitro, obtained before SARS-CoV-2 vaccination. These receptors all come from a human donor who received a COVID-19 vaccine.

V gene TRBV2 combines with J gene TRBJ2-5; 7 bases are a match to TRBD1. There are 16 residues in the CDR3. Germline loops: CDR1 SNHLY, CDR2 FYNNEI. J lost 2 bases, V lost 6 bases, and 12 bases had no gene match. The CDR3 bases are TGTGCCAGCAGCCGACAGGGTATGGGGGCACAAGAGACCCAGTACTTC. This sequence encodes CASSRQGMGAQETQYF.

V is TRBV10-3 and J is TRBJ2-3; 7 bases align to TRBD2. The trim removed 0 bases at V and 1 base at J, leaving 7 bases unmatched. This CDR3 contains 17 residues. CDR1 is ENHRY, CDR2 SYGVKD, per germline. The DNA for the CDR3 is TGTGCCATCAGTGAGTCGAAGGCTAGCGGACGCACAGATACGCAGTATTTT. It specifies CAISESKASGRTDTQYF.

This clonotype has more than one count but fewer than ten. This sequence joins TRBV24-1 and TRBJ2-5, with D perhaps given as TRBD1 or TRBD2 (6 bases each). V lost 3 bases, J lost 7 bases, and 26 bases lay in between. Germline assignment: CDR1 KGHDR and CDR2 SFDVKD. The CDR3 loop spans 18 amino acids. The CDR3 region is CATSDPPGGRGIGGTQYF. The CDR3 DNA sequence: TGTGCCACCAGTGATCCCCCCGGCGGCAGGGGCATCGGGGGGACCCAGTACTTC.

This rearrangement joins TRBV7-8 to TRBJ2-3; D gene ambiguous. With 1 base removed from V and 2 bases from J, the gap between germline ends came to 19 bases. Germline V lookup: CDR1 SGHVS, CDR2 FQNEAQ. The CDR3 loop spans 18 amino acids. The CDR3 protein is CASSLGWDHAISTDTQYF. The CDR3 coding sequence is TGTGCCAGCAGCTTAGGGTGGGATCACGCGATTTCCACAGATACGCAGTATTTT.

This clonotype showed up just a few times. The chain joins TRBV6-1 to TRBJ1-2, with 8 bases aligning to TRBD1. The V segment lost 10 bases and the J segment 3 bases; nucleotides outside the gene matches: 4. This CDR3 comprises 12 residues. CDR1 is MNHNS, CDR2 SASEGT, per germline. As DNA, the CDR3 is TGTGCCACGACAGGGGTTTACTATGGCTACACCTTC. This gives the protein CATTGVYYGYTF.

The gene calls are TRBV30 and TRBJ2-2; D is ambiguous. Trimming left V 0 bases short and J 2 bases short, with 7 bases between. The CDR3 sequence is 14 residues long. CDR1 is GTSNPN and CDR2 is SVGIG in the germline V gene (reference sequence). The CDR3 nucleotides read TGTGCCTGGAGTGTCCTTCTAAACACCGGGGAGCTGTTTTTT. It translates to CAWSVLLNTGELFF. The full variable domain, completed using reference TRBV30 and TRBJ2-2, is SQTIHQWPATLVQPVGSPLSLECTVEGTSNPNLYWYRQAAGRGLQLLFYSVGIGQISSEVPQNLSASRPQDRQFILSSKKLLLSDSGFYLCAWSVLLNTGELFFGEGSRLTVL.

The rearrangement links TRBV21-1 to TRBJ2-5; whether TRBD1, the table's D call, matches the DNA was not checked. TRBV21-1 is an annotated pseudogene. The CDR3 sequence is 19 residues long. In DNA, the CDR3 is TGTGCCAGCAGCAAAGGACAGGGGGTCTTTGTAGTTCGCCAAGAGACCCAGTACTTC. Translation: CASSKGQGVFVVRQETQYF.

The rearrangement uses TRBV6-5 and TRBJ1-2; D is uncertain. This CDR3 has 10 amino acids. Germline lookup yields CDR1 MNHEY and CDR2 SVGAGI. Trimming took 4 bases from V and 5 from J, leaving 2 bases between them. The CDR3 DNA reads TGTGCCAGCAGTTTATATGGCTACACCTTC. Translated: CASSLYGYTF.